The clone carrying this TCR beta chain showed up just once. This sample was included in a study of cytomegalovirus exposure and HLA in healthy donors. Study details: A data release that came early held some 79 million unique TCRs from HLA-typed donors.

The CDR3 is 13 residues long. The germline gives CDR1 MNHNS, CDR2 SASEGT. V was pared by 6 bases and J by 0 bases, with 8 bases between. PCR employed 60 Vbeta and 13 Jbeta primers. Assay used: immunoSEQ multiplex PCR; TCRdb lists only in-frame clones, some missing. The data show around 140,000 clones, 77% seen once. This TCR was recovered from a male donor in good health and CMV-seropositive. The sequenced material came from PBMCs. The chain couples TRBV6-1 to TRBJ1-1; D uncertain. The CDR3 region is CASSTSMNTEAFF. In DNA form, the CDR3 reads TGTGCCAGCAGCACCAGTATGAACACTGAAGCTTTCTTT.